One sample yielded the 17 T cell receptor beta chains listed below, sequenced in a study of CXCR3-negative and CXCR3-positive naive CD8 T cells. The authors prepared UMI-labeled TRB cDNA libraries by 5' RACE. TCRdb re-called the 5' RACE reads and gives one entry per CDR3 protein, without DNA. With 30,000 to 40,000 distinct CDR3 sequences in the sample, the ten largest clones hold about 14%. Sequencing used memory CD8+ T cells from blood. The receptors originated from a human donor in good health. Some clones in this sample may be carry-over from other donors' samples.

V and J are TRBV11-2 and TRBJ2-3; TCRdb proposes TRBD1, but this gene call is untestable without DNA. The CDR3 has 19 amino acids. Germline CDR1 SGHAT, CDR2 FQNNGV. The CDR3 loop is CASSLGTVWGRSSTDTQYF.

The chain combines TRBV6-6 with TRBJ2-7; the D gene TCRdb calls, TRBD1, cannot be checked with no DNA. Germline CDR1 reads MNHNY; CDR2 reads SVGAGI (reference sequence). This CDR3 has 13 residues. CDR3 protein: CASTQGRTYEQYF.

The chain combines TRBV12-3 or TRBV12-4 with TRBJ2-3; TCRdb outputs TRBD1, but without DNA this stays unchecked. The CDR3 extends over 16 amino acids. The CDR3 here is CASSPPGGASTDTQYF.

The chain combines TRBV20-1 with TRBJ2-2. Germline V gives CDR1 DFQATT, CDR2 SNEGSKA (reference sequence). This CDR3 contains 12 residues. The CDR3 sequence is CSASEGGGELFF.

In terms of frequency, this clonotype is medium-sized. The chain carries TRBV6-4 and TRBJ2-3; the TCRdb D gene call, TRBD2, has no DNA to confirm it. CDR1 is MRHNA, CDR2 SNTAGT, per germline. The CDR3 spans 15 residues. The CDR3 here is CASSESGGATDTQYF.

CDR3: CASSSSAEYNNEQFF. The J gene is TRBJ2-1, the V gene TRBV7-9; the TCRdb call, TRBD2, lacks DNA for checking. Germline CDR1 is SEHNR and CDR2 is FQNEAQ (reference sequence). The CDR3 loop spans 15 amino acids.

The chain employs TRBV27 and TRBJ2-1. The CDR3 spans 15 residues. CDR1 MNHEY and CDR2 SMNVEV come from the germline V gene (reference sequence). This CDR3 reads CASSLARSSYNEQFF.

The chain uses TRBV10-2 and TRBJ1-1. The germline CDR1 and CDR2 sequences are WSHSY and SAAADI. The CDR3 has 12 amino acids. The CDR3 here is CASSGFYSEAFF.

The J gene is TRBJ2-1, the V gene TRBV4-2; as DNA is missing, the TRBD2 call by TCRdb cannot be tested. CDR3 size: 17 residues. CDR1 is LGHNA and CDR2 is YNFKEQ in the germline V gene. The CDR3 sequence is CASRILSGGAPNNEQFF.

The rearrangement uses TRBV5-1 and TRBJ2-7. The CDR3 is made up of 16 amino acids. CDR1 and CDR2 (germline): SGHRS, YFSETQ. CDR3: CASSLDWSGEGYEQYF.

The J gene is TRBJ2-2, the V gene TRBV7-9. The CDR3 extends over 15 amino acids. Germline CDR1 and CDR2: SEHNR and FQNEAQ (reference sequence). This CDR3 is CASREIEKNTGELFF.

The chain uses TRBV6-6 and TRBJ2-2. Germline loops: CDR1 MNHNY, CDR2 SVGAGI (reference sequence). The CDR3 covers 14 residues. CDR3 residues: CASSVDGNTGELFF.

The chain has TRBV7-8 and TRBJ1-1; TCRdb's D gene call, TRBD1, goes unchecked for lack of DNA. Germline CDR1 SGHVS, CDR2 FQNEAQ. The CDR3 loop spans 15 amino acids. CDR3 loop: CASSPRTGVSAEAFF.

The chain carries TRBV6-5 and TRBJ1-1; the TCRdb D gene call, TRBD1, has no DNA to confirm it. The CDR3 has 13 residues. CDR1 and CDR2 from the germline V gene are MNHEY and SVGAGI. The CDR3 sequence is CASKAGRKTEAFF.

The chain is built from TRBV14 and TRBJ2-1. The CDR3 is 12 amino acids. CDR1 and CDR2 (germline): SGHDN, FVKESK. The chain's CDR3 is CASSPIYNEQFF. The complete variable domain, with remaining parts taken from reference TRBV14 and TRBJ2-1, reads EAGVTQFPSHSVIEKGQTVTLRCDPISGHDNLYWYRRVMGKEIKFLLHFVKESKQDESGMPNNRFLAERTGGTYSTLKVQPAELEDSGVYFCASSPIYNEQFFGPGTRLTVL.

The V call is TRBV28, the J call TRBJ1-4; the D call of TRBD1 rests on TCRdb alone, since no DNA is present to check it. This CDR3 contains 14 residues. The germline V gene encodes CDR1 MDHEN and CDR2 SYDVKM. The CDR3 sequence: CASTNDRGAEKLFF.

The J gene is TRBJ1-1, the V gene TRBV29-1; the D gene TCRdb calls, TRBD1, cannot be checked with no DNA. CDR1 SQVTM and CDR2 ANQGSEA come from the germline V gene. The CDR3 covers 14 residues. The CDR3 reads CSVDPEASGTEAFF.